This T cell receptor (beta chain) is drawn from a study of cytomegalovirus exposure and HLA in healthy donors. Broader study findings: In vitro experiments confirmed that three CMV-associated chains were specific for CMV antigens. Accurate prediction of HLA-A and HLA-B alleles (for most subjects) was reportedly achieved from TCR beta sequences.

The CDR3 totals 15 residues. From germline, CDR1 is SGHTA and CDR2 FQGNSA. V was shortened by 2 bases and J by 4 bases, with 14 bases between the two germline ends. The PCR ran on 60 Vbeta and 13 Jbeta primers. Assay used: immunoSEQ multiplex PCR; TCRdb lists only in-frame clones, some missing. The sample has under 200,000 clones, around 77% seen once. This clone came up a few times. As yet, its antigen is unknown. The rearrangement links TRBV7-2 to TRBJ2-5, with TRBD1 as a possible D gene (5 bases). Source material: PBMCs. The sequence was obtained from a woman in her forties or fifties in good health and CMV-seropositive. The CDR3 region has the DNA TGTGCCAGCAGCTTAACGTTCAGGGCTGGAGAGACCCAGTACTTC. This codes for CASSLTFRAGETQYF. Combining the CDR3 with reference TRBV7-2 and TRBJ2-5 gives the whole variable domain GAGVSQSPSNKVTEKGKDVELRCDPISGHTALYWYRQSLGQGLEFLIYFQGNSAPDKSGLPSDRFSAERTGGSVSTLTIQRTQQEDSAVYLCASSLTFRAGETQYFGPGTRLLVL.